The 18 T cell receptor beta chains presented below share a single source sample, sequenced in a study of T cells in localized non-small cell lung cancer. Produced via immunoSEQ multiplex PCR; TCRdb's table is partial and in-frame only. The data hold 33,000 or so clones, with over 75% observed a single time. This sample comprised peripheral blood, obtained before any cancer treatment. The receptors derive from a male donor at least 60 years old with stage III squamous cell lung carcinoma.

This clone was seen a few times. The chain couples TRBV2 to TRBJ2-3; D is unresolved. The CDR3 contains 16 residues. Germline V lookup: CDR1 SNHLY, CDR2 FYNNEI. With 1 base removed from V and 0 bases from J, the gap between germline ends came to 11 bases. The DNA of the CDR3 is TGTGCCAGCAGTGAAGTCAGCGCTTCTAGCACAGATACGCAGTATTTT. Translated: CASSEVSASSTDTQYF. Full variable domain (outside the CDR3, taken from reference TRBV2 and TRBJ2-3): EPEVTQTPSHQVTQMGQEVILRCVPISNHLYFYWYRQILGQKVEFLVSFYNNEISEKSEIFDDQFSVERPDGSNFTLKIRSTKLEDSAMYFCASSEVSASSTDTQYFGPGTRLTVL.

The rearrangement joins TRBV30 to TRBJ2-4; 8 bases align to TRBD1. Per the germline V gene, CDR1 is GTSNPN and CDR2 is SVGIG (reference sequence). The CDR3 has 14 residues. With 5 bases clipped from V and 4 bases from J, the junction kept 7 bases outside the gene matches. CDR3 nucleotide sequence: TGTGCCTGGGAGGGTGACAGGGGAAAAAACATTCAGTACTTC. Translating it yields CAWEGDRGKNIQYF. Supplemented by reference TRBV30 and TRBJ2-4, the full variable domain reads SQTIHQWPATLVQPVGSPLSLECTVEGTSNPNLYWYRQAAGRGLQLLFYSVGIGQISSEVPQNLSASRPQDRQFILSSKKLLLSDSGFYLCAWEGDRGKNIQYFGAGTRLSVL.

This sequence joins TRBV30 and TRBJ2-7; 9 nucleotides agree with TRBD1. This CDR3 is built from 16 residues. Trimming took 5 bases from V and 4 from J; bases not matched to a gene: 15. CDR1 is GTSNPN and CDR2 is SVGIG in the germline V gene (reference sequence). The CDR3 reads CAWRRTGTGFRYEQYF. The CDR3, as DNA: TGTGCCTGGCGGCGAACCGGGACAGGGTTCAGGTACGAGCAGTACTTC. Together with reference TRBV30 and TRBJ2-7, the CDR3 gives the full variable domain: SQTIHQWPATLVQPVGSPLSLECTVEGTSNPNLYWYRQAAGRGLQLLFYSVGIGQISSEVPQNLSASRPQDRQFILSSKKLLLSDSGFYLCAWRRTGTGFRYEQYFGPGTRLTVT.

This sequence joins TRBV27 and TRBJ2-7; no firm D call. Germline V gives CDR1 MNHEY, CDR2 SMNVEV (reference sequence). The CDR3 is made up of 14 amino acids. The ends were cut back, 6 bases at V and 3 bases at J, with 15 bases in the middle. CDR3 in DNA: TGTGCCAGCAGGGGGAACCCCAACTACTACGAGCAGTACTTC. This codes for CASRGNPNYYEQYF.

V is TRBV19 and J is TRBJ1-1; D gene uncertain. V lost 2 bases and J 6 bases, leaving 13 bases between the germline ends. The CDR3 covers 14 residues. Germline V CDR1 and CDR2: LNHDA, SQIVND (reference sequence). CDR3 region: CASSIRAKVPEAFF. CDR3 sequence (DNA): TGTGCCAGTAGTATAAGGGCGAAGGTTCCTGAAGCTTTCTTT.

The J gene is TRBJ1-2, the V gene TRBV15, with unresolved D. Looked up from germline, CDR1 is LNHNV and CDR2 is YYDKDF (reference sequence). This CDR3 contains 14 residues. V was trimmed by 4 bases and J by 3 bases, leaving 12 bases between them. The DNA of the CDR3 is TGTGCCACCAGCACAGGTCCTGCCGACTATGGCTACACCTTC. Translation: CATSTGPADYGYTF.

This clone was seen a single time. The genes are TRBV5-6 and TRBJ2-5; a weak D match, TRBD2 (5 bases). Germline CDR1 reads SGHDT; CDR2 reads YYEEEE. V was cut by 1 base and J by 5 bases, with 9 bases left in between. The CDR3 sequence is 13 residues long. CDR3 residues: CASSLYGVETQYF. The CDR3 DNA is TGTGCCAGCAGCTTGTACGGGGTTGAGACCCAGTACTTC.

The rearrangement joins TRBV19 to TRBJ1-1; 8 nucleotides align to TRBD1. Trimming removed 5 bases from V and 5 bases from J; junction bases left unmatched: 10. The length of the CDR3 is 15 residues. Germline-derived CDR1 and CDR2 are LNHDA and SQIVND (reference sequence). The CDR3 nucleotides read TGTGCCAGTAGTCCCTCTGGACAGGGTAGGACTGAAGCTTTCTTT. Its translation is CASSPSGQGRTEAFF.

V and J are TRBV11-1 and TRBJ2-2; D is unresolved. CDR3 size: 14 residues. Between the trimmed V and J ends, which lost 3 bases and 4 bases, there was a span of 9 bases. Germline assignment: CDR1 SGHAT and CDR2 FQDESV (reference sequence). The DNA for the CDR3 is TGTGCCAGCAGCTTCCAGCAGACCACCGGGGAGCTGTTTTTT. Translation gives CASSFQQTTGELFF.

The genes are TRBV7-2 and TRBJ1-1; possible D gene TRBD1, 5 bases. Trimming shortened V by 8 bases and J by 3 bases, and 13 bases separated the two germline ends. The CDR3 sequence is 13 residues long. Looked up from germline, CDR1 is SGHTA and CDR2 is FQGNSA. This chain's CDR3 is CASGRDLYTEAFF. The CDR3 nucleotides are TGTGCCAGCGGCCGGGACTTATACACTGAAGCTTTCTTT. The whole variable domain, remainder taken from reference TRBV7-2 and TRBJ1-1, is GAGVSQSPSNKVTEKGKDVELRCDPISGHTALYWYRQSLGQGLEFLIYFQGNSAPDKSGLPSDRFSAERTGGSVSTLTIQRTQQEDSAVYLCASGRDLYTEAFFGQGTRLTVV.

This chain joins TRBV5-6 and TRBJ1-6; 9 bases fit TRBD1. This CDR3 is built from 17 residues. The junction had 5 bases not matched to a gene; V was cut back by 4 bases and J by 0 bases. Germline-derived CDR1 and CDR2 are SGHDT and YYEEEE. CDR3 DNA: TGTGCCAGCAGCACCGGGACAGGGAGCTCCTATAATTCACCCCTCCACTTT. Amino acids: CASSTGTGSSYNSPLHF.

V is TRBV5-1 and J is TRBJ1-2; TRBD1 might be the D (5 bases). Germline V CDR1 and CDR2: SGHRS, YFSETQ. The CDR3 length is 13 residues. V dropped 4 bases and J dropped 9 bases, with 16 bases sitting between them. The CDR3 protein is CASSRDLQSSYTF. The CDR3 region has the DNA TGCGCCAGCAGCCGGGACCTCCAGAGCAGCTACACCTTC.

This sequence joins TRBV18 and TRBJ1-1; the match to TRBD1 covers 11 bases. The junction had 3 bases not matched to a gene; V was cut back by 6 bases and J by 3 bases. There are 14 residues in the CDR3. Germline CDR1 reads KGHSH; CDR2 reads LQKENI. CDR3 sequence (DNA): TGTGCCAGCTCGTCGGGACAGGGGGACACTGAAGCTTTCTTT. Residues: CASSSGQGDTEAFF. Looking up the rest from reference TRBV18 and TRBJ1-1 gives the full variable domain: NAGVMQNPRHLVRRRGQEARLRCSPMKGHSHVYWYRQLPEEGLKFMVYLQKENIIDESGMPKERFSAEFPKEGPSILRIQQVVRGDSAAYFCASSSGQGDTEAFFGQGTRLTVV.

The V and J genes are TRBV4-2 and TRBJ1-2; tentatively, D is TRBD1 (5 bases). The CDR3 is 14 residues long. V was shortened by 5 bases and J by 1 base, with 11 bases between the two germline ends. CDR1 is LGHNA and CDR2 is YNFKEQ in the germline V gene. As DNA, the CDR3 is TGTGCCAGCAGCTTAGTTCAGGGTAACTATGGCTACACCTTC. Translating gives CASSLVQGNYGYTF.

CDR3 DNA sequence: TGTGCCTGGAGCGGCCCGGGATTGAATGCTTTCTTT. Translated, it gives CAWSGPGLNAFF. The gene calls are TRBV30 and TRBJ1-1; D remains unclear. Germline CDR1 is GTSNPN and CDR2 is SVGIG (reference sequence). The CDR3 runs to 12 residues. Trimming removed 3 bases from V and 11 bases from J, with 16 bases in between.

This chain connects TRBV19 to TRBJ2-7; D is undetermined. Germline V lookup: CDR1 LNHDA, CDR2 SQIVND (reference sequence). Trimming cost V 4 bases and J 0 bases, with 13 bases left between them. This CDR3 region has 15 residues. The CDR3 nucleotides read TGTGCCAGTAGTACAATAGGCGGAAGCTCCTACGAGCAGTACTTC. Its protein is CASSTIGGSSYEQYF.

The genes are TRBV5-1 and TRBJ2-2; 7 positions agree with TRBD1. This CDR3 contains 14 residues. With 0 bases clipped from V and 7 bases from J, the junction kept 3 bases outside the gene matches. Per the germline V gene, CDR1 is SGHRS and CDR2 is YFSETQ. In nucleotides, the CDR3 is TGCGCCAGCAGCTTGGAGGGGGCAAGCGGGGAGCTGTTTTTT. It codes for CASSLEGASGELFF.

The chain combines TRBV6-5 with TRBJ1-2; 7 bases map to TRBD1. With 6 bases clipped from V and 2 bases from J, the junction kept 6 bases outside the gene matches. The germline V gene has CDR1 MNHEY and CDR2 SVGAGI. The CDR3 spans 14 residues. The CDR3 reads CASSPRGANYGYTF. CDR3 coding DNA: TGTGCCAGCAGCCCCAGGGGGGCCAACTATGGCTACACCTTC.